What follows are 9 T cell receptor beta chains derived from one specimen sequenced in a study of T cells after posttransplantation cyclophosphamide. Sequencing was performed with immunoSEQ multiplex PCR; in TCRdb, only in-frame clones are kept and a portion is missing. This repertoire shows 8,000 to 10,000 clones, approximately 88% found once; its top ten account for 3.5% to 5%. Controls had myeloablative marrow grafts with methotrexate and calcineurin inhibitor, sampled at 1 year. Sequences were derived from PBMCs, sampled 420 to 450 days after allogeneic stem cell transplant with calcineurin inhibitor and methotrexate. The receptors were sampled from a male patient in his 50s who received an allogeneic stem cell transplant from an unrelated donor, was CMV-positive, and had chronic GVHD only. Some T cells may have come from the graft donor.

J is TRBJ1-2 and V is TRBV28; D may be TRBD1 (6 bases). Germline V gene sequence: CDR1 MDHEN, CDR2 SYDVKM. V was trimmed by 5 bases and J by 2 bases, leaving 24 bases between them. This CDR3 spans 18 amino acids. CDR3 in DNA: TGTGCCAGCAGTACCCTGTTGCCCGAAACTACAGGGAACTATGGCTACACCTTC. It translates to CASSTLLPETTGNYGYTF.

The rearrangement uses TRBV6-1 and TRBJ2-1, with 11 bases that match TRBD2. The CDR3 consists of 21 residues. J gave up 4 bases and V 2 bases, and 19 bases lay outside the gene matches. Germline CDR1 MNHNS, CDR2 SASEGT. The CDR3 nucleotides are TGTGCCAGCAGTGAACTTACAGGGGGGTTACTGTCTAGCGGGAGGTACAATGAGCAGTTCTTC. It specifies CASSELTGGLLSSGRYNEQFF.

V is TRBV15 and J is TRBJ1-1, with a weak D call TRBD1 (5 bases). The V end was cut by 8 bases, the J end by 1 base, with 11 bases between. The CDR3 contains 13 residues. Germline CDR1 reads LNHNV; CDR2 reads YYDKDF (reference sequence). The CDR3 nucleotides are TGTGCCACCGCGAGAACAGGGAACACTGAAGCTTTCTTT. This encodes CATARTGNTEAFF.

The chain links TRBV7-8 to TRBJ1-1, with TRBD1 matching over 7 bases. J lost 11 bases, V lost 1 base, and 1 base had no gene match. CDR3 length: 11 residues. CDR1 is SGHVS, CDR2 FQNEAQ, per germline. CDR3 protein: CASSLGQGAFF. CDR3 DNA: TGTGCCAGCAGCTTAGGACAGGGCGCTTTCTTT.

The chain employs TRBV5-4 and TRBJ1-1; D remains ambiguous. Germline lookup yields CDR1 SGHNT and CDR2 YYREEE (reference sequence). Trimming took off 4 bases at V and 5 bases at J, with 18 bases between the two ends. The CDR3 is made up of 15 amino acids. CDR3 region: CASSLTTRGGTEAFF. CDR3 coding DNA: TGTGCCAGCAGCCTGACTACTCGGGGTGGTACTGAAGCTTTCTTT.

The chain employs TRBV2 and TRBJ2-7, with TRBD1 identical over 7 bases. CDR3 size: 15 residues. V lost 6 bases, J lost 7 bases, and 15 bases stayed unmatched. Germline V lookup: CDR1 SNHLY, CDR2 FYNNEI. CDR3 coding DNA: TGTGCCAGCAGCCCAGGACAGGTCTTTCCGGGAGAGCAGTACTTC. Encoded protein: CASSPGQVFPGEQYF.

This clone was detected only once. This rearrangement joins TRBV7-3 to TRBJ2-7; a possible D gene is TRBD1 (5 bases). The germline V gene has CDR1 SGHTA and CDR2 FQGTGA. Trimming removed 0 bases at V and 5 bases at J, with 14 bases between. This CDR3 comprises 15 residues. The DNA for the CDR3 is TGTGCCAGCAGCTTAACGTTTGCAGGGAACCACGAGCAGTACTTC. Its translation is CASSLTFAGNHEQYF.

The rearrangement links TRBV19 to TRBJ2-7; TRBD1 aligns across 9 bases. The germline CDR1 and CDR2 sequences are LNHDA and SQIVND (reference sequence). The V and J ends lost 6 bases and 4 bases, in that order; junction bases with no gene match: 10. The CDR3 consists of 15 residues. Here the CDR3 reads CASSSSGTGFYEQYF. CDR3 sequence (DNA): TGTGCCAGTAGCTCTTCAGGGACAGGGTTTTACGAGCAGTACTTC.

The chain employs TRBV6-6 and TRBJ2-7, with D tentatively TRBD1 (6 bases). Germline lookup yields CDR1 MNHNY and CDR2 SVGAGI (reference sequence). Trimming took 2 bases from V and 6 from J, leaving 14 bases between them. This CDR3 is 14 amino acids long. This CDR3 is CASSYVTGTAEQYF. CDR3 nucleotide sequence: TGTGCCAGCAGTTACGTGACAGGAACCGCCGAGCAGTACTTC.